The 5 T cell receptor beta chains below were found in one sample sequenced in a study of response to subunit inactivated influenza vaccine. TCRdb re-called the RT-PCR reads with MiXCR, one entry per CDR3 protein. The sample carries roughly 700,000 distinct CDR3 sequences, about 15% recorded once. Sequenced here: PBMCs from blood, sampled roughly 15 days before vaccination. These TCRs come from a man aged 50-59 years who received an inactivated influenza vaccine.

A few counts support this clonotype. The chain joins TRBV4-1 to TRBJ2-5; D could derive from TRBD1 or TRBD2 (5 bases each). The CDR3 length is 19 residues. Trimming stripped 6 bases from V and 5 bases from J, with 31 bases between. Germline V gene lookup returns CDR1 MGHRA and CDR2 YSYEKL. CDR3 DNA sequence: TGCGCCAGCAGTTCAGACACCGCGGACACAGACTGGGGGTTGGAGACCCAGTACTTC. This gives the protein CASSSDTADTDWGLETQYF.

This clonotype has a count of ten or more. The chain recombines TRBV10-3 with TRBJ2-3; 9 bases are a match to TRBD1. The junction had 5 bases not matched to a gene; V was cut back by 6 bases and J by 4 bases. The CDR3 length is 14 residues. Per germline, CDR1 ENHRY and CDR2 SYGVKD. The chain's CDR3 is CAIRRDRESDTQYF. In DNA, the CDR3 is TGTGCCATCAGACGGGACAGGGAGTCAGATACGCAGTATTTT.

The J gene is TRBJ2-1, the V gene TRBV4-1; D remains ambiguous. This CDR3 region has 16 residues. The germline V gene has CDR1 MGHRA and CDR2 YSYEKL. Trimming left V 0 bases short and J 8 bases short, with 17 bases between. This CDR3 reads CASSQDLRVAPHEQFF. DNA of the CDR3: TGCGCCAGCAGCCAAGATCTTAGGGTAGCTCCCCATGAGCAGTTCTTC.

The V and J genes are TRBV5-1 and TRBJ2-2; D call uncertain. The length of the CDR3 is 13 residues. Germline values: CDR1 SGHRS, CDR2 YFSETQ. The ends were cut back, 6 bases at V and 2 bases at J, with 8 bases in the middle. The CDR3 coding sequence is TGCGCCAGCAAGGCCACCAACACCGGGGAGCTGTTTTTT. It specifies CASKATNTGELFF.

In its sample, this clonotype was seen a few times. The CDR3 sequence: CSARIPEPNYGYTF. As DNA, the CDR3 is TGCAGTGCTAGAATCCCAGAACCTAACTATGGCTACACCTTC. The chain links TRBV20-1 to TRBJ1-2; D is uncertain. The ends were cut back, 2 bases at V and 0 bases at J, with 10 bases in the middle. Per the germline V gene, CDR1 is DFQATT and CDR2 is SNEGSKA (reference sequence). The CDR3 is 14 amino acids.